Detailed here is one T cell receptor beta chain. Assay: immunoSEQ multiplex PCR; the TCRdb copy retains only in-frame clones and omits some. The sample lists approximately 82,000 clones, approximately 94% occurring once. Unmatched junction bases numbered 10, after V lost 2 bases and J lost 6 bases. The V gene's germline CDR1 is MGHRA and CDR2 YSYEKL. This CDR3 contains 16 residues. This record belongs to a study of technical replicates of blood from a few donors. The source of this sequence is a human donor in good health. The specimen was T cells isolated from PBMCs. The rearrangement uses TRBV4-1 and TRBJ1-5; TRBD1 matches at 7 bases. The CDR3 bases are TGCGCCAGCAGCCAACCCAGACAGGGTATGGGTCAGCCCCAGCATTTT. Its protein is CASSQPRQGMGQPQHF.